This T cell receptor (beta chain) was profiled in a study of T cells in Graves' hyperthyroidism and ophthalmopathy. Study-wide results and limits: The model made its ophthalmopathy prediction, and onset followed a median about 6 months later. A model built on 13 V-J features separated ophthalmopathy from stable hyperthyroidism.

The CDR3 covers 16 residues. Germline CDR1 WNHNN, CDR2 SYGVQD (reference sequence). The ends were cut back, 7 bases at V and 2 bases at J, with 19 bases in the middle. The CDR3 regions of TCR beta were amplified from RNA transcripts. In the first-round RT-PCR of the TCR CDR3, the HTBI primer set was used. A single record per CDR3 protein comes from TCRdb applying MiXCR to the multiplex PCR reads. The repertoire holds 550,000 to 600,000 distinct CDR3 sequences, with approximately 15% as singletons. Reasons for excluding patients were uncontrolled infection, other autoimmune disease, pregnancy or lactation. This clonotype was seen at least ten times. Its specificity is not known.

The source of this sequence is a woman between 18 and 29 years old with Graves' ophthalmopathy. This rearrangement joins TRBV10-1 to TRBJ2-3, with no clear D. The specimen sequenced was blood. This chain's CDR3 is CASNISVGGPTDTQYF. The CDR3 bases are TGCGCCAGCAATATCAGTGTGGGCGGTCCCACAGATACGCAGTATTTT.